Shown below are 17 T cell receptor beta chains from a single sample sequenced in a study of radiation and T cells in renal cell carcinoma. TCRdb keeps only in-frame clones here, not all; method: immunoSEQ multiplex PCR. The sample shows some 150,000 clones, approximately 82% of them seen only once. Time point given: baseline pretreatment blood. Treatment indicated: 15 Gy SBRT to primary tumor, nephrectomy 4 weeks later. Specimen: blood, collected from a patient whose treatment included radiotherapy and nephrectomy. Receptor source: a woman aged 50 to 60 with renal cell carcinoma.

This sequence joins TRBV2 and TRBJ2-3; the match to TRBD2 covers 11 bases. V was pared by 5 bases and J by 2 bases, with 6 bases of the junction left unmatched. In germline, CDR1 is SNHLY, CDR2 FYNNEI. CDR3 length: 16 residues. The DNA of the CDR3 is TGTGCCAGCAGTTCCGGGACTAGCGGTAACACAGATACGCAGTATTTT. Its translation: CASSSGTSGNTDTQYF.

V and J are TRBV5-6 and TRBJ1-2, with D possibly TRBD1 on 5 matching bases. V was cut by 0 bases and J by 8 bases, with 11 bases left in between. The CDR3 has 13 residues. Looked up from germline, CDR1 is SGHDT and CDR2 is YYEEEE. CDR3 DNA sequence: TGTGCCAGCAGCTTGGGAAGAGGGGAAGGCTACACCTTC. Protein sequence: CASSLGRGEGYTF.

This clone has only one observation. The rearrangement joins TRBV7-9 to TRBJ2-6; D call uncertain. This CDR3 comprises 13 residues. CDR1 is SEHNR, CDR2 FQNEAQ, per germline (reference sequence). V was clipped by 9 bases and J by 0 bases, with 6 bases between them. The CDR3: CASGVSGANVLTF. The CDR3 coding sequence is TGTGCCAGTGGGGTCTCTGGGGCCAACGTCCTGACTTTC.

V is TRBV11-3 and J is TRBJ2-2; tentative D call: TRBD1 (6 bases). CDR1 and CDR2 (germline): SGHNT, YENEEA. Trimming left V 4 bases short and J 6 bases short, with 12 bases between. This CDR3 has 14 residues. CDR3 sequence: CASSSLTGPGELFF. The CDR3 DNA sequence: TGTGCCAGCAGCTCTCTGACAGGCCCCGGGGAGCTGTTTTTT.

The chain combines TRBV4-3 with TRBJ2-2; the match to TRBD1 covers 7 bases. CDR1 and CDR2 from the germline V gene are LGHNA and YSLEER. This CDR3 is built from 14 residues. The V and J ends lost 2 bases and 6 bases, in that order; junction bases with no gene match: 3. The chain's CDR3 is CASSQKTGPGELFF. CDR3 nucleotides: TGCGCCAGCAGCCAAAAGACAGGGCCCGGGGAGCTGTTTTTT.

The chain joins TRBV18 to TRBJ1-4; unclear D gene. Germline V gene lookup returns CDR1 KGHSH and CDR2 LQKENI. CDR3 length: 15 residues. With 4 bases removed from V and 0 bases from J, the gap between germline ends came to 9 bases. CDR3 sequence: CASSQQRATNEKLFF. The CDR3 nucleotides are TGTGCCAGCTCACAACAGCGTGCAACTAATGAAAAACTGTTTTTT.

The V and J genes are TRBV7-2 and TRBJ2-2, with D perhaps TRBD2 (6 bases). The CDR3 consists of 17 residues. Germline CDR1 is SGHTA and CDR2 is FQGNSA. Trimming pared 4 bases from V and 5 bases from J, leaving 20 bases between. The CDR3 loop reads CASSSASLAAGTGELFF. CDR3 DNA: TGTGCCAGCAGCTCAGCGTCACTAGCTGCGGGGACCGGGGAGCTGTTTTTT.

The chain is built from TRBV6-5 and TRBJ1-3; D call uncertain. Between the trimmed V and J ends, which lost 6 bases and 2 bases, there was a span of 8 bases. Germline V gives CDR1 MNHEY, CDR2 SVGAGI. The CDR3 loop spans 13 amino acids. The CDR3 reads CASSRGTGNTIYF. Here the CDR3 DNA reads TGTGCCAGCAGCCGTGGGACTGGAAACACCATATATTTT.

Comment on this clone: Other DNA variants within this sample encode the same CDR3. The V call is TRBV7-2, the J call TRBJ1-2; 8 bases are a match to TRBD1. This CDR3 has 14 amino acids. The germline CDR1 and CDR2 sequences are SGHTA and FQGNSA. The V gene end was trimmed by 5 bases and the J gene end by 2 bases; junction bases not matched to a gene: 4. CDR3 in amino acids: CASSPDRGNYGYTF. The CDR3 DNA reads as TGTGCCAGCAGCCCCGACAGGGGAAACTATGGCTACACCTTC.

This rearrangement joins TRBV6-5 to TRBJ1-1, with a weak D call TRBD1 (5 bases). This CDR3 is built from 13 residues. V was pared by 2 bases and J by 1 base, with 5 bases between. The germline CDR1 and CDR2 sequences are MNHEY and SVGAGI. CDR3 in amino acids: CASSYDRNTEAFF. The CDR3 DNA sequence: TGTGCCAGCAGTTACGACAGGAACACTGAAGCTTTCTTT.

The chain is built from TRBV10-3 and TRBJ2-2, with D unclear. Germline CDR1 and CDR2: ENHRY and SYGVKD. This CDR3 is built from 14 residues. Trimming took 6 bases from V and 2 from J, leaving 10 bases between them. The CDR3 region is CAIRWEQNTGELFF. The CDR3 nucleotides are TGTGCCATCAGATGGGAACAAAACACCGGGGAGCTGTTTTTT.

This sequence joins TRBV7-9 and TRBJ1-5; D unclear. The germline V gene encodes CDR1 SEHNR and CDR2 FQNEAQ (reference sequence). V was shortened by 5 bases and J by 5 bases, with 10 bases between the two germline ends. This CDR3 contains 13 residues. DNA for the CDR3: TGTGCCAGCAGCGGGAGAGAGGATCAGCCCCAGCATTTT. Protein sequence: CASSGREDQPQHF.

The chain is built from TRBV7-8 and TRBJ2-7, with D maybe TRBD2 (5 bases). Germline CDR1 reads SGHVS; CDR2 reads FQNEAQ. The CDR3 is 15 amino acids. With 5 bases removed from V and 3 bases from J, the gap between germline ends came to 17 bases. Written as DNA, the CDR3 is TGTGCCAGCAGCAAAGGAGCCGGACGGGACTACGAGCAGTACTTC. Protein product: CASSKGAGRDYEQYF. The full variable domain, completed using reference TRBV7-8 and TRBJ2-7, is GAGVSQSPRYKVAKRGQDVALRCDPISGHVSLFWYQQALGQGPEFLTYFQNEAQLDKSGLPSDRFFAERPEGSVSTLKIQRTQQEDSAVYLCASSKGAGRDYEQYFGPGTRLTVT.

CDR3 in DNA: TGTGCCAGCAGTCAGGTCTCTGGGGCCAACGTCCTGACTTTC. It encodes CASSQVSGANVLTF. V and J are TRBV6-1 and TRBJ2-6, with D hard to call. V dropped 5 bases and J dropped 0 bases, with 5 bases sitting between them. The CDR3 consists of 14 residues. Germline V gives CDR1 MNHNS, CDR2 SASEGT.

V gene TRBV15 combines with J gene TRBJ2-3, with TRBD1 matching over 10 bases. Germline V lookup: CDR1 LNHNV, CDR2 YYDKDF (reference sequence). The CDR3 loop spans 17 amino acids. The V and J ends lost 0 bases and 4 bases, in that order; junction bases with no gene match: 7. The CDR3 region is CATSRDWGQGMADTQYF. The CDR3 coding sequence is TGTGCCACCAGCAGAGATTGGGGACAGGGGATGGCAGATACGCAGTATTTT. Full variable domain (missing parts from reference TRBV15 and TRBJ2-3): DAMVIQNPRYQVTQFGKPVTLSCSQTLNHNVMYWYQQKSSQAPKLLFHYYDKDFNNEADTPDNFQSRRPNTSFCFLDIRSPGLGDTAMYLCATSRDWGQGMADTQYFGPGTRLTVL.

The V gene is TRBV29-1, the J gene TRBJ1-2, with D unclear. This CDR3 contains 13 residues. The V and J ends lost 0 bases and 4 bases respectively, with 9 bases between them. CDR1 SQVTM and CDR2 ANQGSEA come from the germline V gene. CDR3: CSVEDQTVYGYTF. The DNA for the CDR3 is TGCAGCGTTGAAGATCAAACAGTCTATGGCTACACCTTC.

The rearrangement links TRBV10-3 to TRBJ2-3, with a weak D call TRBD2 (6 bases). CDR1 and CDR2 from the germline V gene are ENHRY and SYGVKD. Trimming took 4 bases from V and 0 from J, leaving 14 bases between them. The CDR3 length is 16 residues. The CDR3 bases are TGTGCCATCAGTGTCGGTCTAGCGCTAAGCACAGATACGCAGTATTTT. It codes for CAISVGLALSTDTQYF.